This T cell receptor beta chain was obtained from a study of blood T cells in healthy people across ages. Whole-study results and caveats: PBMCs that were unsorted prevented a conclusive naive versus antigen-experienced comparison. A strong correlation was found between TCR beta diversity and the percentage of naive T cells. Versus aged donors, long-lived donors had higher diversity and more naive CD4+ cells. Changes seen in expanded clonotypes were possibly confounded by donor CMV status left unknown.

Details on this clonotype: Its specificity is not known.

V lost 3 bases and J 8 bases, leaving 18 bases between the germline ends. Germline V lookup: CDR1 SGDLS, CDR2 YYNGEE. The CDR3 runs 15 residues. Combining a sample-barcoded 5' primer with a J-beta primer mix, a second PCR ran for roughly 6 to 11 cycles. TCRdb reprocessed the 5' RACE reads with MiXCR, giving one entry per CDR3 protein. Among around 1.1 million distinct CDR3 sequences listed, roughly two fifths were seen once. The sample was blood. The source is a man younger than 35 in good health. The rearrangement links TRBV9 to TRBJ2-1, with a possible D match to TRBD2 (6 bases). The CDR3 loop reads CASSASGTLGDEQFF. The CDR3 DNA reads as TGTGCCAGCAGCGCAAGTGGGACTTTGGGCGATGAGCAGTTCTTC.